This TCR beta chain was recovered during a study of technical replicates of blood from four donors. Only in-frame clones appear in the TCRdb table, and some are missing; sequencing was by immunoSEQ multiplex PCR. The table lists 75,000 to 85,000 clones, approximately 78% of them singletons. Germline CDR1 and CDR2: SGHTA and FQGNSA. The CDR3 contains 17 residues. Between the trimmed V and J ends, which lost 5 bases and 5 bases, there was a span of 19 bases. Sequenced material: PBMCs. This sequence was found in a human donor in good health. Some clones in this sample may be carry-over from other donors' samples. The V gene is TRBV7-2, the J gene TRBJ1-6, with D possibly being TRBD1 (6 bases). CDR3 sequence reads: CASSIKAGTSNNSPLHF. The CDR3 DNA sequence: TGTGCCAGCAGCATCAAAGCCGGGACATCAAATAATTCACCCCTCCACTTT.